The 32 T cell receptor beta chains below were found in one sample sequenced in a study of T-cell memory formation after mild COVID-19. TCRdb used MiXCR to reprocess the 5' RACE reads, holding one entry per CDR3 protein. The sample includes 300,000 to 350,000 distinct CDR3 sequences, roughly 13% of them seen just once. The sequenced material came from PBMCs or a T cell subset sorted from them (not recorded which). The receptor set was obtained from a man aged 18-30 years who had mild COVID-19 (a few samples of this study predate the infection). Cell type and time point are not known.

The V and J genes are TRBV27 and TRBJ2-7, with TRBD2 matching over 10 bases. CDR1 and CDR2 from the germline V gene are MNHEY and SMNVEV (reference sequence). Trimming removed 6 bases from V and 2 bases from J; junction bases left unmatched: 7. CDR3 length: 15 residues. CDR3 in amino acids: CASRRGLAVPYEQYF. CDR3 sequence (DNA): TGTGCCAGCAGACGCGGACTAGCGGTACCCTACGAGCAGTACTTC.

This chain links TRBV10-3 with TRBJ2-5, with D perhaps TRBD1 or TRBD2 (5 bases each). V lost 6 bases to trimming and J lost 0 bases, with 8 bases between them. CDR1 and CDR2 (germline): ENHRY, SYGVKD. The CDR3 runs 13 residues. The CDR3 DNA sequence: TGTGCCATCAGGGGGGAGAACCAAGAGACCCAGTACTTC. Protein: CAIRGENQETQYF.

This clonotype was seen a handful of times. The chain employs TRBV7-2 and TRBJ1-6; D might be TRBD1 (5 bases). The V gene's germline CDR1 is SGHTA and CDR2 FQGNSA. This CDR3 region has 16 residues. Trimming took off 5 bases at V and 9 bases at J, with 20 bases between the two ends. The CDR3 sequence is CASSRWGTAQGSPLHF. In DNA, the CDR3 is TGTGCCAGCAGCCGTTGGGGAACCGCGCAGGGTTCACCCCTCCACTTT.

This sequence joins TRBV29-1 and TRBJ2-1, with a possible D match to TRBD2 (5 bases). Trimming removed 4 bases at V and 6 bases at J, with 13 bases between. The CDR3 contains 13 residues. From germline, CDR1 is SQVTM and CDR2 ANQGSEA. CDR3 sequence: CSVVEENFNEQFF. As DNA, the CDR3 is TGCAGCGTTGTGGAGGAGAATTTCAATGAGCAGTTCTTC.

V is TRBV4-2 and J is TRBJ2-3; perhaps TRBD2 as D (7 bases). Germline values: CDR1 LGHNA, CDR2 YNFKEQ. V was trimmed by 4 bases and J by 0 bases, leaving 14 bases between them. CDR3 length: 16 residues. CDR3 sequence: CASSRSAGASTDTQYF. The CDR3 DNA is TGTGCCAGCAGCCGATCGGCGGGGGCCAGCACAGATACGCAGTATTTT.

The rearrangement links TRBV7-8 to TRBJ1-4, with D possibly being TRBD1 (6 bases). Trimming took off 5 bases at V and 6 bases at J, with 16 bases between the two ends. The CDR3 covers 15 residues. Per the germline V gene, CDR1 is SGHVS and CDR2 is FQNEAQ. CDR3 sequence reads: CASSPSIRGDEKLFF. The DNA for the CDR3 is TGTGCCAGCAGCCCGTCCATCAGGGGCGATGAAAAACTGTTTTTT.

The CDR3 DNA is TGTGCCAGCAGTTACAGGACAGGGAACGAGCAGTTCTTC. Protein sequence: CASSYRTGNEQFF. The gene calls are TRBV6-5 and TRBJ2-1; 8 bases align to TRBD1. Germline trimming cut 2 bases from V and 10 bases from J; bases unmatched to any gene: 4. The germline V gene has CDR1 MNHEY and CDR2 SVGAGI. This CDR3 region has 13 residues.

The chain couples TRBV27 to TRBJ2-7; no firm D call. Germline CDR1 reads MNHEY; CDR2 reads SMNVEV (reference sequence). There are 14 residues in the CDR3. V was clipped by 1 base and J by 0 bases, with 7 bases between them. CDR3 region: CASSLYGISYEQYF. The CDR3 DNA sequence: TGTGCCAGCAGTTTATACGGCATCTCCTACGAGCAGTACTTC.

The V and J genes are TRBV27 and TRBJ1-5, with D perhaps matching TRBD1 (5 bases). The CDR3 is made up of 14 amino acids. V was pared by 4 bases and J by 1 base, with 8 bases between. The germline V gene has CDR1 MNHEY and CDR2 SMNVEV (reference sequence). CDR3: CASSYGTSNQPQHF. The CDR3 nucleotides are TGTGCCAGCAGTTACGGGACGAGCAATCAGCCCCAGCATTTT.

This clonotype was seen a handful of times. The chain has TRBV4-3 and TRBJ1-2; no firm D call. CDR1 LGHNA and CDR2 YSLEER come from the germline V gene. V gave up 0 bases and J gave up 2 bases, with 13 bases separating them. The CDR3 runs to 16 residues. The CDR3 sequence is CASSQEGPAGNYGYTF. The CDR3 DNA sequence: TGCGCCAGCAGCCAAGAGGGCCCGGCGGGGAACTATGGCTACACCTTC.

The V gene is TRBV4-1, the J gene TRBJ2-2; no firm D call. Trimming took off 4 bases at V and 1 base at J, with 16 bases between the two ends. The CDR3 covers 17 residues. Germline-derived CDR1 and CDR2 are MGHRA and YSYEKL. CDR3 region: CASSRSFGILNTGELFF. For the CDR3, the DNA is TGCGCCAGCAGCCGTTCCTTTGGGATACTGAACACCGGGGAGCTGTTTTTT.

A few counts support this clonotype. Written as DNA, the CDR3 is TGCGCCAGCAGCCAAGAAAACCGGGGGGAATTCTACGAGCAGTACTTC. The encoded protein is CASSQENRGEFYEQYF. V usage is TRBV4-1 and J usage is TRBJ2-7; TRBD2 aligns across 7 bases. J was trimmed by 3 bases and V by 0 bases; bases with no gene match: 8. The CDR3 totals 16 residues. CDR1 is MGHRA, CDR2 YSYEKL, per germline.

The chain is built from TRBV15 and TRBJ1-1; D uncertain. The germline gives CDR1 LNHNV, CDR2 YYDKDF (reference sequence). Deletions cut 1 base from V and 0 bases from J, with 6 bases between. This CDR3 region has 14 residues. CDR3 amino acids: CATSRVEVNTEAFF. The DNA of the CDR3 is TGTGCCACCAGCAGAGTGGAGGTGAACACTGAAGCTTTCTTT.

This clonotype was found a few times. The chain has TRBV4-1 and TRBJ1-6; D is perhaps TRBD1 (5 bases). V was cut by 0 bases and J by 0 bases, with 15 bases left in between. This CDR3 spans 19 amino acids. CDR1 and CDR2 (germline): MGHRA, YSYEKL. The CDR3 coding sequence is TGCGCCAGCAGCCAAGAGGGGCGAATAGGGAGCTCCTATAATTCACCCCTCCACTTT. The encoded protein is CASSQEGRIGSSYNSPLHF.

In its sample, this clonotype was seen a few times. The chain combines TRBV25-1 with TRBJ2-5, with 9 bases that match TRBD2. CDR3 length equals 18 residues. Trimming took 3 bases from V and 0 from J; bases not matched to a gene: 11. Germline V gives CDR1 MGHDK, CDR2 SYGVNS. As DNA, the CDR3 is TGTGCCAGCAGTGAGTTGGCTAGCGGGGCTTCGTACCAAGAGACCCAGTACTTC. Protein sequence: CASSELASGASYQETQYF.

The sample holds many counts of this clonotype. The chain couples TRBV7-2 to TRBJ2-2, with D perhaps matching TRBD1 (6 bases). V lost 5 bases to trimming and J lost 5 bases, with 18 bases between them. This CDR3 is 16 amino acids long. The V gene's germline CDR1 is SGHTA and CDR2 FQGNSA. As DNA, the CDR3 is TGTGCCAGCAGCCTACCTCCGGGACAATTAACCGGGGAGCTGTTTTTT. Protein: CASSLPPGQLTGELFF.

This chain links TRBV10-3 with TRBJ2-4; D might be TRBD2 (7 bases). V was clipped by 10 bases and J by 2 bases, with 21 bases between them. The V gene's germline CDR1 is ENHRY and CDR2 SYGVKD. There are 16 residues in the CDR3. In DNA, the CDR3 is TGTGCCACCGTCAAGGGGGGGCCCTCGTCCAAAAACATTCAGTACTTC. The encoded protein is CATVKGGPSSKNIQYF.

The chain combines TRBV5-1 with TRBJ2-7; 8 bases map to TRBD1. The CDR3 sequence is 16 residues long. CDR1 is SGHRS and CDR2 is YFSETQ in the germline V gene. V shed 3 bases and J 0 bases; nucleotides not matched to a gene: 8. CDR3 amino acids: CASSYKLQGASYEQYF. The CDR3 DNA is TGCGCCAGCAGCTATAAACTCCAGGGGGCCTCCTACGAGCAGTACTTC.

The chain couples TRBV5-6 to TRBJ2-7; the D gene is possibly TRBD1 (5 bases). Germline assignment: CDR1 SGHDT and CDR2 YYEEEE. V was trimmed by 0 bases and J by 2 bases, leaving 9 bases between them. There are 14 residues in the CDR3. The CDR3: CASSLVQGTYEQYF. CDR3 sequence (DNA): TGTGCCAGCAGCTTGGTTCAGGGAACCTACGAGCAGTACTTC.

The table lists this clonotype with a few counts. Written as DNA, the CDR3 is TGTGCCAGCAGTCCCCAGGAATTACGGCACTATGGCTACACCTTC. Translating gives CASSPQELRHYGYTF. The V and J genes are TRBV6-1 and TRBJ1-2; no clear D gene. The CDR3 is made up of 15 amino acids. Trimming stripped 5 bases from V and 3 bases from J, with 16 bases between. CDR1 and CDR2 from the germline V gene are MNHNS and SASEGT.

This chain connects TRBV5-1 to TRBJ2-5; 8 bases are shared with TRBD1. Germline CDR1 SGHRS, CDR2 YFSETQ. V was clipped by 4 bases and J by 5 bases; unmatched bases: 10. This CDR3 is built from 15 residues. CDR3 sequence: CASSTGTGPFETQYF. The CDR3 DNA reads as TGCGCCAGCAGCACCGGGACAGGTCCCTTTGAGACCCAGTACTTC.

The chain uses TRBV14 and TRBJ2-7, with 8 bases fitting TRBD1. The CDR3 sequence is 14 residues long. The J segment lost 7 bases and the V segment lost 3 bases, leaving 8 bases of the junction unmatched. CDR1 and CDR2 (germline): SGHDN, FVKESK. CDR3 nucleotides: TGTGCCAGCAGCCACAGACAGGGGTTCGGTGAGCAGTACTTC. Protein product: CASSHRQGFGEQYF.

This sequence joins TRBV9 and TRBJ1-1; 7 bases agree with TRBD1. The CDR3 runs 14 residues. V lost 4 bases and J lost 6; bases outside the gene matches: 9. The V gene's germline CDR1 is SGDLS and CDR2 YYNGEE. CDR3 amino acids: CASSRQGGGAEAFF. CDR3 nucleotide sequence: TGTGCCAGCAGCCGACAGGGCGGAGGTGCTGAAGCTTTCTTT.

This clonotype was detected only a few times. V is TRBV12-3 or TRBV12-4 and J is TRBJ2-7; no definite D call. This CDR3 contains 14 residues. V was cut by 4 bases and J by 5 bases, with 15 bases left in between. As DNA, the CDR3 is TGTGCCAGCAGTTCTGGACCCGTCCTGAACGAGCAGTACTTC. Protein: CASSSGPVLNEQYF.

The chain employs TRBV5-1 and TRBJ2-5; 9 positions match TRBD1. The CDR3 is 17 amino acids. The ends lost 0 bases at V and 1 base at J; junction bases unmatched: 7. Germline CDR1 and CDR2: SGHRS and YFSETQ. CDR3: CASSLEPGTGPQETQYF. CDR3 bases: TGCGCCAGCAGCTTGGAGCCGGGGACAGGGCCCCAAGAGACCCAGTACTTC. The full variable domain, completed using reference TRBV5-1 and TRBJ2-5, is KAGVTQTPRYLIKTRGQQVTLSCSPISGHRSVSWYQQTPGQGLQFLFEYFSETQRNKGNFPGRFSGRQFSNSRSEMNVSTLELGDSALYLCASSLEPGTGPQETQYFGPGTRLLVL.

The CDR3, as DNA: TGTGCCAGCTCACCCAGGGAAGCGGACGGCTACACCTTC. It encodes CASSPREADGYTF. This rearrangement joins TRBV18 to TRBJ1-2, with D tentatively TRBD1 (5 bases). The V gene lost 3 bases and the J gene lost 8 bases, with 13 bases spanning the gap. The CDR3 totals 13 residues. Germline lookup yields CDR1 KGHSH and CDR2 LQKENI.

This clonotype was picked up many times. The chain links TRBV29-1 to TRBJ2-1, with 10 bases matching TRBD1. V lost 6 bases to trimming and J lost 6 bases; unmatched junction nucleotides: 5. The CDR3 covers 13 residues. The germline V gene has CDR1 SQVTM and CDR2 ANQGSEA. The CDR3 is CSVGQGVGNEQFF. The CDR3 nucleotides read TGCAGCGTCGGACAGGGGGTTGGCAATGAGCAGTTCTTC.

This clonotype was detected only a few times. V usage is TRBV27 and J usage is TRBJ1-1; tentative D call: TRBD1 (5 bases). Germline CDR1 is MNHEY and CDR2 is SMNVEV (reference sequence). The CDR3 is 13 residues long. The V and J ends lost 3 bases and 12 bases respectively, with 17 bases between them. The CDR3: CASSFIKGQWPFF. The CDR3 nucleotides read TGTGCCAGCAGTTTTATTAAGGGGCAGTGGCCTTTCTTT.

This clonotype was detected a few times. The J gene is TRBJ1-5, the V gene TRBV20-1; no reliable D call. The ends were cut back, 4 bases at V and 2 bases at J, with 6 bases in the middle. The germline gives CDR1 DFQATT, CDR2 SNEGSKA (reference sequence). The CDR3 loop spans 12 amino acids. CDR3 bases: TGCAGTGCTAAGACGGGCAATCAGCCCCAGCATTTT. Its protein product is CSAKTGNQPQHF.

This clonotype came up once. The chain uses TRBV6-1 and TRBJ1-2, with TRBD1 as a possible D gene (5 bases). CDR3 length: 15 amino acids. Per the germline V gene, CDR1 is MNHNS and CDR2 is SASEGT. Trimming shortened V by 4 bases and J by 4 bases, and 16 bases separated the two germline ends. This chain's CDR3 is CASSGRQTGGYGYTF. CDR3 nucleotide sequence: TGTGCCAGCAGTGGACGACAGACCGGAGGCTATGGCTACACCTTC.

There are many counts of this clonotype. The V gene is TRBV19, the J gene TRBJ2-3; TRBD2 matches at 12 bases. The germline gives CDR1 LNHDA, CDR2 SQIVND (reference sequence). The length of the CDR3 is 16 residues. Trimming at V came to 9 bases and at J to 1 base, leaving 8 bases not matched to a gene. The CDR3 DNA sequence: TGTGCCAGCAGCTTACTAGCGGGGGGCCGCACAGATACGCAGTATTTT. Its protein product is CASSLLAGGRTDTQYF.

This rearrangement joins TRBV5-1 to TRBJ2-5; no definite D call. Deletions cut 0 bases from V and 4 bases from J, with 7 bases between. Germline V lookup: CDR1 SGHRS, CDR2 YFSETQ. This CDR3 spans 13 amino acids. Here the CDR3 reads CASSLVNRETQYF. The CDR3, as DNA: TGCGCCAGCAGCTTGGTGAATAGAGAGACCCAGTACTTC.